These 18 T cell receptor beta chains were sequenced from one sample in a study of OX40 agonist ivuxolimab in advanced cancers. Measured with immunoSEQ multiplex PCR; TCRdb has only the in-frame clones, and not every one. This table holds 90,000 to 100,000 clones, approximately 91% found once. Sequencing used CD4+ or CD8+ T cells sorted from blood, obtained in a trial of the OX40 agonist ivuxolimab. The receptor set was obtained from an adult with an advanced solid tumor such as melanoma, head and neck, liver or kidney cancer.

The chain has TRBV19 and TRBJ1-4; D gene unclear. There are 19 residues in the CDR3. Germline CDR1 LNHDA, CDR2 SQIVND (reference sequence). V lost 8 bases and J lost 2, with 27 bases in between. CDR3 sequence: CASQTGGLRADRTNEKLFF. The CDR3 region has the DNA TGTGCCAGTCAAACTGGAGGTTTGAGGGCGGATCGGACTAATGAAAAACTGTTTTTT. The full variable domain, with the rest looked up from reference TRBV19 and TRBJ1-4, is DGGITQSPKYLFRKEGQNVTLSCEQNLNHDAMYWYRQDPGQGLRLIYYSQIVNDFQKGDIAEGYSVSREKKESFPLTVTSAQKNPTAFYLCASQTGGLRADRTNEKLFFGSGTQLSVL.

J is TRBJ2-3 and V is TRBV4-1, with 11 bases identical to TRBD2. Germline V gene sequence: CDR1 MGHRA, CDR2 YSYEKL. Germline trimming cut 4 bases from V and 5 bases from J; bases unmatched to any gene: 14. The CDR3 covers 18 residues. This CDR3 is CASSRGGLAGGGGDTQYF. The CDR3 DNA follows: TGCGCCAGCAGCCGGGGGGGGCTAGCGGGAGGTGGTGGAGATACGCAGTATTTT.

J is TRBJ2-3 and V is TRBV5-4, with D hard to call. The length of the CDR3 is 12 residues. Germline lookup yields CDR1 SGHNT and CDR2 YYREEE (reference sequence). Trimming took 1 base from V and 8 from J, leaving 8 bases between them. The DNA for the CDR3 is TGTGCCAGCAGCTTGTCACTCGGTACGCAGTATTTT. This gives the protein CASSLSLGTQYF.

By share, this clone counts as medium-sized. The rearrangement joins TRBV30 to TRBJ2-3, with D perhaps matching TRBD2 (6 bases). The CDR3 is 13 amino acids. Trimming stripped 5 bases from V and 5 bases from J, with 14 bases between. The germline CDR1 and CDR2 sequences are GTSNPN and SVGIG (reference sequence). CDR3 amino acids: CAWVTNGGDTQYF. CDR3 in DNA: TGTGCCTGGGTTACTAACGGGGGAGATACGCAGTATTTT.

As DNA, the CDR3 is TGTGCCAGCAGTGGCTCCGTTCTATTGGATGAGCAGTTCTTC. Encoded protein: CASSGSVLLDEQFF. This rearrangement joins TRBV6-1 to TRBJ2-1; no clear D. V was clipped by 4 bases and J by 8 bases, with 15 bases between them. The CDR3 consists of 14 residues. Germline-derived CDR1 and CDR2 are MNHNS and SASEGT.

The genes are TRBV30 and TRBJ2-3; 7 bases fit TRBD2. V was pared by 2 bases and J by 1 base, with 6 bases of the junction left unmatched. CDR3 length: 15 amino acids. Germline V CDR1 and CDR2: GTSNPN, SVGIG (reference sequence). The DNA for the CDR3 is TGTGCCTGGAGTCGAGGGAGCGGGGGCACAGATACGCAGTATTTT. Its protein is CAWSRGSGGTDTQYF.

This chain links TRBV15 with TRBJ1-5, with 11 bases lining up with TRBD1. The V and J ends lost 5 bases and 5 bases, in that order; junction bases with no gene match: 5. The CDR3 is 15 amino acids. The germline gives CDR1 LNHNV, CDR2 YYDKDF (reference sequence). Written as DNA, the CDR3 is TGTGCCACCAGCGGAGGACAGGGGGCCCATCAGCCCCAGCATTTT. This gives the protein CATSGGQGAHQPQHF.

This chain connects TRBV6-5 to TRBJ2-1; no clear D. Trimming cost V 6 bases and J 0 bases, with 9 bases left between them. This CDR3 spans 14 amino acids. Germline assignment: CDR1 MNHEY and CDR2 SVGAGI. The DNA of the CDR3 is TGTGCCAGCAGCGACCAGAGCTCCTACAATGAGCAGTTCTTC. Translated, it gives CASSDQSSYNEQFF.

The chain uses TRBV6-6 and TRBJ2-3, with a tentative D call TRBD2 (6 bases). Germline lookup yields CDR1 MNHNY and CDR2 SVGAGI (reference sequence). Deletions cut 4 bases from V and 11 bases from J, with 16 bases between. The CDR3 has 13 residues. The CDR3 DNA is TGTGCCAGCAGTTCCGAAAGACTAGGAGTGCAGTATTTT. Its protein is CASSSERLGVQYF.

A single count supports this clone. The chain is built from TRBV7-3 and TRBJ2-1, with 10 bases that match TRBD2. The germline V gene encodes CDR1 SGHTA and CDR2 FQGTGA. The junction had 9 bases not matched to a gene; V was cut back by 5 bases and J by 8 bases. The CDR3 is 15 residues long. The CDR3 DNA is TGTGCCAGCAGCCAGCTAGCGGGAGATTTCGATGAGCAGTTCTTC. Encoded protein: CASSQLAGDFDEQFF.

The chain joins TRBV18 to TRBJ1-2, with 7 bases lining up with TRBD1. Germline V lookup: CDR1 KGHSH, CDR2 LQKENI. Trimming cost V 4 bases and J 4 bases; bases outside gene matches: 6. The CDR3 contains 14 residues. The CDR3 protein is CASSRDSDPYGYTF. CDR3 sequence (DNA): TGTGCCAGCTCACGGGACAGTGACCCCTATGGCTACACCTTC.

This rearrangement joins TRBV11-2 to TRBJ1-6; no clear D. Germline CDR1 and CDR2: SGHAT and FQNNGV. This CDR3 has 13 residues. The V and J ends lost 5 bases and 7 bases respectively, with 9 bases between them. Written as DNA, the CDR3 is TGTGCCAGCAGCCCAAGAAGGAATTCACCCCTCCACTTT. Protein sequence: CASSPRRNSPLHF.

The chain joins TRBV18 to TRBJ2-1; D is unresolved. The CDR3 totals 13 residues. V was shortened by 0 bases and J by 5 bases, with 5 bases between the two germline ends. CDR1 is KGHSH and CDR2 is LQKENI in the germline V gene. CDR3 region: CASSPPGNNEQFF. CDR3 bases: TGTGCCAGCTCACCACCAGGCAACAATGAGCAGTTCTTC.

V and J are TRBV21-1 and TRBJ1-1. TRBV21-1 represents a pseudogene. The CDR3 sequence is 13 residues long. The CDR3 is CASSNEVRGEAFF. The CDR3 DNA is TGTGCCAGCAGCAATGAGGTGAGGGGTGAAGCTTTCTTT.

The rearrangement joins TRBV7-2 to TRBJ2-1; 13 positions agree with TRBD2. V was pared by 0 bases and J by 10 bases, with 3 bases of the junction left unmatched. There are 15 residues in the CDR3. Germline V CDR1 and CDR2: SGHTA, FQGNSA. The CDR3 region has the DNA TGTGCCAGCAGCTTAGCGAGGACTAGCGGGGGCGAGCAGTTCTTC. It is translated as CASSLARTSGGEQFF.

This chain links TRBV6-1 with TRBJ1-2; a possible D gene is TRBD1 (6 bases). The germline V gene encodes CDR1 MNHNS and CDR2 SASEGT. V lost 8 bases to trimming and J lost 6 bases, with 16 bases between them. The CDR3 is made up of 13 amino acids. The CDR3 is CASYPRGRDGYTF. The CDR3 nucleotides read TGTGCCAGCTATCCCAGGGGAAGGGATGGCTACACCTTC.

The CDR3 region is CASSTGQGSDEQYF. The CDR3 nucleotides are TGTGCCAGCAGCACCGGACAGGGATCCGACGAGCAGTACTTC. The chain recombines TRBV7-9 with TRBJ2-7; 8 nucleotides align to TRBD1. The V segment lost 5 bases and the J segment 5 bases; nucleotides outside the gene matches: 8. Germline-derived CDR1 and CDR2 are SEHNR and FQNEAQ (reference sequence). CDR3 length: 14 amino acids.

CDR3 sequence: CASSPEGQGYEQYV. The DNA for the CDR3 is TGTGCCAGCTCACCAGAGGGACAGGGGTACGAGCAGTACGTC. The J gene is TRBJ2-7, the V gene TRBV18; 10 nucleotides align to TRBD1. The V and J ends lost 2 bases and 4 bases, in that order; junction bases with no gene match: 2. The germline V gene has CDR1 KGHSH and CDR2 LQKENI. The CDR3 sequence is 14 residues long.